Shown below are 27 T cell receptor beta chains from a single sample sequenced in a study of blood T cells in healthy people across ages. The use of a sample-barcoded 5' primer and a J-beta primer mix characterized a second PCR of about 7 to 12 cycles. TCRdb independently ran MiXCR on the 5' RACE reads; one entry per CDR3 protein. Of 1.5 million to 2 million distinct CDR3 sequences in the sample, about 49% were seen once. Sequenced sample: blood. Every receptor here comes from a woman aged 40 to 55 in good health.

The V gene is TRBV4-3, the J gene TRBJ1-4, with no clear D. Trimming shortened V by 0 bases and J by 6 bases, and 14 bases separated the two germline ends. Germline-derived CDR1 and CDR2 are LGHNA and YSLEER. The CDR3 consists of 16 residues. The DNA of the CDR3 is TGCGCCAGCAGCCAAGATTGGCCAACCCGGGATGAAAAACTGTTTTTT. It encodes CASSQDWPTRDEKLFF.

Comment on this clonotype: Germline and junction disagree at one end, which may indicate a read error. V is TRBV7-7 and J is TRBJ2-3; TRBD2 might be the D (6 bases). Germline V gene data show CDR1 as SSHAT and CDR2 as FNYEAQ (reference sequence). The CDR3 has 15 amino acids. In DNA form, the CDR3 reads TGTGCTAGCAGCTCTTTTGGGGGGAGAGGCGATACGCAGTATTTT. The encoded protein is CASSSFGGRGDTQYF.

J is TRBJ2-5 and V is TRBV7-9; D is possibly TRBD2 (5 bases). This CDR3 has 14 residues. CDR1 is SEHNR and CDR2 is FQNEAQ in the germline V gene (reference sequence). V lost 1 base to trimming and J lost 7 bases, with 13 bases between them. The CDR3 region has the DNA TGTGCCAGCAGCTTAGACAGCCGGGGTGGGACCCAGTACTTC. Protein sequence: CASSLDSRGGTQYF.

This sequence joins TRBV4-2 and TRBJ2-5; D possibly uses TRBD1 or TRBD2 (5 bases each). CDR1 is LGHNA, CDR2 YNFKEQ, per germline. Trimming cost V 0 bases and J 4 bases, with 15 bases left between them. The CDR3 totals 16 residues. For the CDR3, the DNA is TGTGCCAGCAGCCAAGAGGGGACCCCCGGCGGAGAGACCCAGTACTTC. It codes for CASSQEGTPGGETQYF.

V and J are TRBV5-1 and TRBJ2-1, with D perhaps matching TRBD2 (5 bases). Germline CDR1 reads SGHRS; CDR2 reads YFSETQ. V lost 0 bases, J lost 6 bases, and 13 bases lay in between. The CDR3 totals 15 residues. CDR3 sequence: CASSLEPTSTNEQFF. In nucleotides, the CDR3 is TGCGCCAGCAGCTTGGAGCCTACTAGTACCAATGAGCAGTTCTTC.

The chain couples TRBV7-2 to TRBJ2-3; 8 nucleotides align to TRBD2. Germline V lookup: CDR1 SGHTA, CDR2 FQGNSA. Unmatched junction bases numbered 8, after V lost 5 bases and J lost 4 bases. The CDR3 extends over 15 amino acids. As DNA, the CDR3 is TGTGCCAGCAGCCCCCAAGCGGGGGAGGCAGATACGCAGTATTTT. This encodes CASSPQAGEADTQYF.

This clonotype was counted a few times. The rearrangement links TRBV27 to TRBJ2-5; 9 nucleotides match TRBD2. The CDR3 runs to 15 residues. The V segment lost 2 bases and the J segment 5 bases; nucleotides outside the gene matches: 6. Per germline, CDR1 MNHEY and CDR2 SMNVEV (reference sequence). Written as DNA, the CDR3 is TGTGCCAGCAGTTTAGAGGCGGGGGGGCATGAGACCCAGTACTTC. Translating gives CASSLEAGGHETQYF.

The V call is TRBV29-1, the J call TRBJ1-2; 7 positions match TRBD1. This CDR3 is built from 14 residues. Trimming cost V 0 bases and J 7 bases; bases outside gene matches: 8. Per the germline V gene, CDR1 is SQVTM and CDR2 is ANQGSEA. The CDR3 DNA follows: TGCAGCGTTGAAGATCAGGGGGGGTACGGTGGCTACACCTTC. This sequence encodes CSVEDQGGYGGYTF.

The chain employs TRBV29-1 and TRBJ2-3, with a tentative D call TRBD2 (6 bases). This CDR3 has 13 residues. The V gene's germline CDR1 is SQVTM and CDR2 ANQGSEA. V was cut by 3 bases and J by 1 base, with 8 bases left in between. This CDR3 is CSVDPSGTDTQYF. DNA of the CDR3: TGCAGCGTTGACCCTAGCGGCACAGATACGCAGTATTTT.

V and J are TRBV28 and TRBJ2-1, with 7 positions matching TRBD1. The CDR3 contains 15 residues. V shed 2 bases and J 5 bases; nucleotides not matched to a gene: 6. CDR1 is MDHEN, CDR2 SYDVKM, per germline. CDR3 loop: CASSLLGTVNNEQFF. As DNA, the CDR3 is TGTGCCAGCAGTTTACTTGGGACAGTAAACAATGAGCAGTTCTTC.

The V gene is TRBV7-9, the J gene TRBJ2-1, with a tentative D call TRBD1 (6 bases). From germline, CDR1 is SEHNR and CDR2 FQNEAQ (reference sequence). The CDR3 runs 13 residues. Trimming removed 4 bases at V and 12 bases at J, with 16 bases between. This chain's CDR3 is CASSSTRQEGQFF. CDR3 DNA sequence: TGTGCCAGCAGCTCCACCCGACAGGAAGGGCAGTTCTTC.

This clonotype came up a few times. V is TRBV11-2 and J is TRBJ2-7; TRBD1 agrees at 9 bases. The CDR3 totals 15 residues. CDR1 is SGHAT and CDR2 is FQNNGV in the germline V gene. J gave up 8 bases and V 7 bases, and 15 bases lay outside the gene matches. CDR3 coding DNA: TGTGCCAGCATCCCCGGGGGGACAGGGAGTCTTAAGCAGTACTTC. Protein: CASIPGGTGSLKQYF. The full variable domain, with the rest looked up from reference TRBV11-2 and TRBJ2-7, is EAGVAQSPRYKIIEKRQSVAFWCNPISGHATLYWYQQILGQGPKLLIQFQNNGVVDDSQLPKDRFSAERLKGVDSTLKIQPAKLEDSAVYLCASIPGGTGSLKQYFGPGTRLTVT.

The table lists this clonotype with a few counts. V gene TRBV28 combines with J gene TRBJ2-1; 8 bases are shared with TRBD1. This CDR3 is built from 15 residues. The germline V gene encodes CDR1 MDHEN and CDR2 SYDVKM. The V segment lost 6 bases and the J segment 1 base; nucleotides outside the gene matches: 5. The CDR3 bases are TGTGCCAGCAGGGGCGACAGGGGTTCCTACAATGAGCAGTTCTTC. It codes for CASRGDRGSYNEQFF.

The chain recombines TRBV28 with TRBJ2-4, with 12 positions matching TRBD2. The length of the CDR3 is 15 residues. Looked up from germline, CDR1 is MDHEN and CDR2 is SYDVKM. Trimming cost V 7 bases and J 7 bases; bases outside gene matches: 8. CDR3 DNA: TGTGCCAGCATTGAGTCTAGCGGGGGGGGGAACATTCAGTACTTC. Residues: CASIESSGGGNIQYF.

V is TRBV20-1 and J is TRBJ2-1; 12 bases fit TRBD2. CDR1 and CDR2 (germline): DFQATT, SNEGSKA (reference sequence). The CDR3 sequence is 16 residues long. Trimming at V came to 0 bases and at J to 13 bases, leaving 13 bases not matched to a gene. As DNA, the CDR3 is TGCAGTGCTAGAGATCTGCTAGCGGGGGGGCTGAAGACCCAGTTCTTC. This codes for CSARDLLAGGLKTQFF.

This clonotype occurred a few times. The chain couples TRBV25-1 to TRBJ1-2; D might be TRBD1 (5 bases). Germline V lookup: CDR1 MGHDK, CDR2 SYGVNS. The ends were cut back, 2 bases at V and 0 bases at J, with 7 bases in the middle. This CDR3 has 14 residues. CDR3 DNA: TGTGCCAGCAGTGAACTAGGGGCTAACTATGGCTACACCTTC. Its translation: CASSELGANYGYTF.

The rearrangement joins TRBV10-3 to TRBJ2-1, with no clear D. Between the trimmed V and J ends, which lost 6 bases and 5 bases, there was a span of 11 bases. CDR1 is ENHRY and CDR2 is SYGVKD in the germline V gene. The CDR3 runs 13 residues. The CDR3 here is CAIRASTDNEQFF. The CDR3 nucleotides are TGTGCCATCAGAGCCTCGACGGACAATGAGCAGTTCTTC.

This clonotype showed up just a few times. The CDR3 loop reads CASSLQDLIYNSPLHF. CDR3 coding DNA: TGTGCCAGCAGCCTCCAAGACCTCATATATAATTCACCCCTCCACTTT. The chain combines TRBV11-2 with TRBJ1-6; D uncertain. The germline CDR1 and CDR2 sequences are SGHAT and FQNNGV. Deletions cut 5 bases from V and 4 bases from J, with 15 bases between. The CDR3 is 16 residues long. The full variable domain, with the rest looked up from reference TRBV11-2 and TRBJ1-6, is EAGVAQSPRYKIIEKRQSVAFWCNPISGHATLYWYQQILGQGPKLLIQFQNNGVVDDSQLPKDRFSAERLKGVDSTLKIQPAKLEDSAVYLCASSLQDLIYNSPLHFGNGTRLTVT.

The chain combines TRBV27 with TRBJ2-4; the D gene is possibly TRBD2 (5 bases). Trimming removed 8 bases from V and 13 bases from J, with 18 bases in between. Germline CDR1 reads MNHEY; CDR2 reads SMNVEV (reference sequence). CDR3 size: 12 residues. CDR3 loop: CASGRLLGEQYF. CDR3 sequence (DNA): TGTGCCAGCGGTCGGCTCCTTGGGGAGCAGTACTTC.

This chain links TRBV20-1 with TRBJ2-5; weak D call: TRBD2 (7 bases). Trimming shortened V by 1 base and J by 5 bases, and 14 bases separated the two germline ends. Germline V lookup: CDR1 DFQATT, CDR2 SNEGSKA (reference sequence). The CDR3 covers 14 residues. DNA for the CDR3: TGCAGTGCTAGAGCGGGGGGCCCCCGGGAGACCCAGTACTTC. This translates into CSARAGGPRETQYF.

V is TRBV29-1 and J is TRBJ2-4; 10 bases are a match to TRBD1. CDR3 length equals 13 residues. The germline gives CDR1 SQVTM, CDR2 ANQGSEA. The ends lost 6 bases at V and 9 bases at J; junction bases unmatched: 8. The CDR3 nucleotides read TGCAGCGTGCTCCCGGGACAGGGGTGCATTCAGTACTTC. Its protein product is CSVLPGQGCIQYF.

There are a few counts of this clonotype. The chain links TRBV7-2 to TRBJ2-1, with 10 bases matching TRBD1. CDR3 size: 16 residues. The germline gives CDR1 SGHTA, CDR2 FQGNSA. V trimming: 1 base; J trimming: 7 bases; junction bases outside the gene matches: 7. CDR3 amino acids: CASSLVWTGGWNEQFF. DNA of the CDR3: TGTGCCAGCAGCTTAGTCTGGACAGGGGGTTGGAATGAGCAGTTCTTC.

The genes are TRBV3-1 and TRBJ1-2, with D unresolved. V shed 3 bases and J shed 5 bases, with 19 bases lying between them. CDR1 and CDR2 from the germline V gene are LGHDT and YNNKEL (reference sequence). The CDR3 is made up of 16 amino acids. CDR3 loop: CASSQGARKTPYGYTF. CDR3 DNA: TGTGCCAGCAGCCAGGGAGCAAGGAAGACCCCATATGGCTACACCTTC.

CDR3 sequence reads: CASTDSREQYF. DNA for the CDR3: TGTGCCAGCACCGACTCTCGGGAGCAGTACTTC. The V gene is TRBV7-2, the J gene TRBJ2-7, with unresolved D. V was cut by 7 bases and J by 7 bases, with 11 bases left in between. Germline V gene data show CDR1 as SGHTA and CDR2 as FQGNSA. The CDR3 is 11 residues long.

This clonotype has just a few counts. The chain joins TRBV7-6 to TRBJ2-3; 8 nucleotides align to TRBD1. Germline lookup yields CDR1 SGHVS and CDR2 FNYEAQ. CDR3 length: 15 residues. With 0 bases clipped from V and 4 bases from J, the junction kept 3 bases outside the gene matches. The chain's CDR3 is CASSLAWTGSDTQYF. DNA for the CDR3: TGTGCCAGCAGCTTAGCCTGGACAGGGTCAGATACGCAGTATTTT.

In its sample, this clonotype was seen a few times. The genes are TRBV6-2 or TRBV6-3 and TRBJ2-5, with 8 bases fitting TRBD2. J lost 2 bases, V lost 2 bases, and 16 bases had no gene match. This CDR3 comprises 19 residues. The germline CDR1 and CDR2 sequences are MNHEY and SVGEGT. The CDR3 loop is CASSYLSTVAGLRQETQYF. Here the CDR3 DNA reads TGTGCCAGCAGTTACCTGTCGACGGTAGCGGGGTTGAGGCAAGAGACCCAGTACTTC.

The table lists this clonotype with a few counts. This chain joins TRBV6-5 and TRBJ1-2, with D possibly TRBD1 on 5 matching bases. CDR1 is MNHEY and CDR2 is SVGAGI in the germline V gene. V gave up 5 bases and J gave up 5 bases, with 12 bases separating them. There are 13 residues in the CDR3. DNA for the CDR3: TGTGCCAGCAGTACAGCGGGGACGTATGGCTACACCTTC. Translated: CASSTAGTYGYTF.